The text below deals with one TCR beta chain. This specimen belongs to a study of cytomegalovirus exposure and HLA in healthy donors. Primers for the PCR totalled 60 Vbeta and 13 Jbeta. Assay used: immunoSEQ multiplex PCR; TCRdb lists only in-frame clones, some missing. The repertoire includes roughly 150,000 clones, 70% to 80% of them detected once, and approximately 2% sits in the top ten. The CDR3 covers 14 residues. With 6 bases removed from V and 1 base from J, the gap between germline ends came to 9 bases. The germline CDR1 and CDR2 sequences are LNHDA and SQIVND (reference sequence). The chain links TRBV19 to TRBJ2-2, with D perhaps TRBD1 (6 bases). This TCR came from a man aged 25-40 years in good health and CMV-seronegative. Sequenced material: PBMCs. The CDR3 loop reads CASSQTGNTGELFF. In DNA form, the CDR3 reads TGTGCCAGTAGCCAGACAGGGAACACCGGGGAGCTGTTTTTT.